The sequence of this T cell receptor (beta chain) was determined in a study of T-cell reconstitution after alpha-beta-depleted transplantation in children. Study findings and constraints: Elevated TCRbeta diversity at day 60 was traced, in some patients, to surviving recipient T cells and thymic progenitors.

Construction of the TCRbeta library involved unique molecular identifiers. TCRdb processed the PCR reads anew with MiXCR; each CDR3 protein has one entry. The sample holds 200,000 to 250,000 distinct CDR3 sequences; under 8.5% are singletons and the top ten take about 40%. This clonotype occurred a few times. Its target is unknown. The CDR3 has 15 residues. Germline lookup yields CDR1 DFQATT and CDR2 SNEGSKA (reference sequence). V gave up 4 bases and J gave up 3 bases; unmatched junction bases: 8. The chain has TRBV20-1 and TRBJ1-2; 10 bases are shared with TRBD1. Specimen: PBMCs, mostly from graft donor cells, collected 360 days after TCRalphabeta/CD19-depleted stem cell transplant. This TCR came from a male patient between 2 and 15 years old who had a stem cell transplant for acute myeloid leukemia, so the T cells may come from the graft donor. CDR3 sequence: CSAILDRGLDYGYTF. CDR3 DNA sequence: TGCAGTGCTATACTGGACAGGGGGTTAGACTATGGCTACACCTTC.